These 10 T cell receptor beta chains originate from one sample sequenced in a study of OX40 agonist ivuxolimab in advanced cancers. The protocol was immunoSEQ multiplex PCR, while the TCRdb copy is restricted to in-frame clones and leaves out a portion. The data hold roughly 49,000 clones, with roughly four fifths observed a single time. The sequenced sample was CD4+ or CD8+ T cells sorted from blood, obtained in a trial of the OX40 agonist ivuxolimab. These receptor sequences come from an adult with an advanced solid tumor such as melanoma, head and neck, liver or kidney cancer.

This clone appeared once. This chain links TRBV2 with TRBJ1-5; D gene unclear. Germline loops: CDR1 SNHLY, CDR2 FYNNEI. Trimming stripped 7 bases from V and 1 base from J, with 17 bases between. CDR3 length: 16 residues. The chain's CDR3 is CASTLRGSLSNQPQHF. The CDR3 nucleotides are TGTGCCAGCACCTTAAGAGGCAGCTTAAGCAATCAGCCCCAGCATTTT.

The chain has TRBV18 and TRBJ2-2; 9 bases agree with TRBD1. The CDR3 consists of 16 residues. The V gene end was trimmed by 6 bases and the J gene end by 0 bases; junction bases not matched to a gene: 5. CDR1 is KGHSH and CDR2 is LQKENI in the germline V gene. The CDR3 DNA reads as TGTGCCAGCTCTCGACAGGGGGTCGCGAACACCGGGGAGCTGTTTTTT. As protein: CASSRQGVANTGELFF. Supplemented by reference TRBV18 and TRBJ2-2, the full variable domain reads NAGVMQNPRHLVRRRGQEARLRCSPMKGHSHVYWYRQLPEEGLKFMVYLQKENIIDESGMPKERFSAEFPKEGPSILRIQQVVRGDSAAYFCASSRQGVANTGELFFGEGSRLTVL.

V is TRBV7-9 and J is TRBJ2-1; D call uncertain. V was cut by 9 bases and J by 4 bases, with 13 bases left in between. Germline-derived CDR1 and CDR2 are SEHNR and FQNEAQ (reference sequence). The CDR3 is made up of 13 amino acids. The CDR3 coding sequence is TGTGCCAGTACCTCCGGCGTATACAATGAGCAGTTCTTC. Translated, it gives CASTSGVYNEQFF. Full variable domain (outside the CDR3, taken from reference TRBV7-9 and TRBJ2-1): DTGVSQNPRHKITKRGQNVTFRCDPISEHNRLYWYRQTLGQGPEFLTYFQNEAQLEKSRLLSDRFSAERPKGSFSTLEIQRTEQGDSAMYLCASTSGVYNEQFFGPGTRLTVL.

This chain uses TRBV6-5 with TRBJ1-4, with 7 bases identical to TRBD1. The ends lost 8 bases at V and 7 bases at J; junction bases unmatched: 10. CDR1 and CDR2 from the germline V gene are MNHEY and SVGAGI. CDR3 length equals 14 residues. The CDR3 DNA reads TGTGCCAGCTTTGAAACAGGGGTGGGTGAAAAACTGTTTTTT. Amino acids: CASFETGVGEKLFF.

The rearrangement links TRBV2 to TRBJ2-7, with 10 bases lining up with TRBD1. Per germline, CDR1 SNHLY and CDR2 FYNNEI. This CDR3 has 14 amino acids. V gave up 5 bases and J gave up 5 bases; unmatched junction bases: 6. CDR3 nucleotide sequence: TGTGCCAGCAGTTCGACAGGGGGCTACCACGAGCAGTACTTC. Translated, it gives CASSSTGGYHEQYF.

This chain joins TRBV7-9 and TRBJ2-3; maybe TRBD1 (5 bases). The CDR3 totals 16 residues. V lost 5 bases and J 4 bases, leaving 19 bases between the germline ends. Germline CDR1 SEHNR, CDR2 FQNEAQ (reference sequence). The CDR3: CASSLGKGLGSDTQYF. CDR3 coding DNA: TGTGCCAGCAGCCTGGGGAAGGGGCTAGGATCAGATACGCAGTATTTT.

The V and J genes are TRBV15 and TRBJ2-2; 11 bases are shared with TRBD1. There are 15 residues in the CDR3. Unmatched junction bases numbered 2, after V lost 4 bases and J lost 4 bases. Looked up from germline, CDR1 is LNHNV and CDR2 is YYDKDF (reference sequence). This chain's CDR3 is CATSTGQGGTGELFF. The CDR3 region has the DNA TGTGCCACCAGCACGGGACAGGGGGGCACCGGGGAGCTGTTTTTT.

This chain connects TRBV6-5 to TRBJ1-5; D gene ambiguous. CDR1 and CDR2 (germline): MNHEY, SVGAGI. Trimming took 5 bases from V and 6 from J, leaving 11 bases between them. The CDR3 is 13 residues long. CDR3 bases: TGTGCCAGCAGTCAAAACACGGTTCAGCCCCAGCATTTT. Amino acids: CASSQNTVQPQHF.

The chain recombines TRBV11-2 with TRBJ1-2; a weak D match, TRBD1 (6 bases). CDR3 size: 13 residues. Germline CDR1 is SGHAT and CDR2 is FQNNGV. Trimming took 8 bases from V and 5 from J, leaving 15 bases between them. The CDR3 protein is CASSEGGGYGYTF. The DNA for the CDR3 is TGTGCCAGCTCCGAGGGGGGAGGGTATGGCTACACCTTC.

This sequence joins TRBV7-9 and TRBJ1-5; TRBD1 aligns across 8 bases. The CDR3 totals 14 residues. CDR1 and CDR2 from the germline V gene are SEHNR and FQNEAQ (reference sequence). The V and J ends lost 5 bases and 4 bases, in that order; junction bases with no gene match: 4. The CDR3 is CASSQTGGNQPQHF. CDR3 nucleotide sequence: TGTGCCAGCAGCCAAACAGGGGGGAATCAGCCCCAGCATTTT.